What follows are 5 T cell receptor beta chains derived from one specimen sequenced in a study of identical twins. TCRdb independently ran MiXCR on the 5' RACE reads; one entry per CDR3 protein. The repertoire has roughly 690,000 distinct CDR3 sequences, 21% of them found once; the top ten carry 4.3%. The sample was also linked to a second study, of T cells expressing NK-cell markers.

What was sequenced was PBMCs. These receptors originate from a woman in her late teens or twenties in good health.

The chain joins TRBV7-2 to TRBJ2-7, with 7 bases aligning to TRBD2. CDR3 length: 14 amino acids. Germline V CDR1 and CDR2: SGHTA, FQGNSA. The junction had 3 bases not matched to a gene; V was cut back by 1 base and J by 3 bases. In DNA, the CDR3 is TGTGCCAGCAGCTTAGACCTAGCGGTCTACGAGCAGTACTTC. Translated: CASSLDLAVYEQYF.

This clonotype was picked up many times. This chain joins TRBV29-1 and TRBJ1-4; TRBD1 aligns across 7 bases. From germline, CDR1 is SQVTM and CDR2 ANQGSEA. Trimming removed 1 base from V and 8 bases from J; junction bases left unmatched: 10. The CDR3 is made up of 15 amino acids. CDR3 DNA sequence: TGCAGCGTTGAAGGAGTCGGACAGGTAGAAGAAAAACTGTTTTTT. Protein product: CSVEGVGQVEEKLFF.

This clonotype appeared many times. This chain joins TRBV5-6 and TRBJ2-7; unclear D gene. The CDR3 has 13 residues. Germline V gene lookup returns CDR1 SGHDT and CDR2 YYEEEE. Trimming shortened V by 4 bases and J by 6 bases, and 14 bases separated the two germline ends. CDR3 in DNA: TGTGCCAGCAGCGCCAGTGGCTGGATCGAGCAGTACTTC. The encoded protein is CASSASGWIEQYF.

This CDR3 is CASSLIGPPYEQYF. DNA of the CDR3: TGTGCCAGCAGTTTGATAGGACCCCCCTACGAGCAGTACTTC. V is TRBV27 and J is TRBJ2-7, with D unresolved. This CDR3 comprises 14 residues. V was shortened by 3 bases and J by 2 bases, with 11 bases between the two germline ends. CDR1 and CDR2 from the germline V gene are MNHEY and SMNVEV (reference sequence).

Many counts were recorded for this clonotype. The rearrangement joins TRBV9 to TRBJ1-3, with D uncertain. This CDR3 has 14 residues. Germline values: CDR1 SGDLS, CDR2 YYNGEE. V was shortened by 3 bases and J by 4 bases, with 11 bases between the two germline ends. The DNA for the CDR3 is TGTGCCAGCAGCGCGGAGTCGGGAGGAAACACCATATATTTT. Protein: CASSAESGGNTIYF.